The entry below gives a single T cell receptor (beta chain) sequence along with its context. Its antigen remains unidentified. TCRdb's copy holds only in-frame clones and misses some; the assay was immunoSEQ multiplex PCR. The sample lists hundreds of thousands of clones, more than 95% seen once, with about 0.06% in the top ten. The sample comes from a study of shared clonotypes between healthy human individuals. Findings and caveats of the study: Limitation of the genetic and exposure-history diversity represented came from the few donors. The study sampled only blood, and tissue repertoires likely differ.

Germline lookup yields CDR1 MDHEN and CDR2 SYDVKM. The CDR3 is made up of 15 amino acids. All of the donors resided in Nashville, Tennessee, and each was a Caucasian adult. The investigators split CD4+ cells into a CD45RA+ naive subset and a CD45RA-negative memory subset. Sequenced sample: naive CD4+ T cells sorted from blood. Stated subset: CD45RA+ positively selected. The rearrangement links TRBV28 to TRBJ2-5; possibly TRBD2 for D (6 bases). TRBJ2-7 matches the DNA end more closely, so the J call is doubtful. The TCR comes from a woman younger than 45 in good health. The CDR3 nucleotides read TGTGCCAGCAGACCAGGAGGGGTTGGCTCCTACGAGCAGTACTTC. It is translated as CASRPGGVGSYEQYF.